The present entry profiles one T cell receptor (beta chain) with its context. The antigen is undetermined. The data originate from a study of somatic mutations in cytotoxic T cells in rheumatoid arthritis. Overall study: Flow sorting yielded some V beta antibody-stained T-cell populations at nearly 100% purity, among them V beta1+ cells sequenced for TCRB.

The data were produced by immunoSEQ multiplex PCR, yet TCRdb's version contains in-frame clones alone and is incomplete. Seen here are fewer than 11,000 clones, 70% to 90% observed once, and the top ten hold about 8.1%. Unmatched junction bases numbered 5, after V lost 6 bases and J lost 1 base. This CDR3 spans 14 amino acids. Germline loops: CDR1 MNHEY, CDR2 SVGAGI. Study-level points and caveats: Reported slight underrepresentation of TRBV07 in rheumatoid arthritis patients was not subjected to multiple-comparison adjustment. About an eighth of the 65 patients had a largest CD8+ clone above 20% of CD8+ cells.

This TCR was sampled from an adult with rheumatoid arthritis. This chain connects TRBV6-5 to TRBJ2-7; 8 nucleotides match TRBD1. The sample was CD8+ T cells sorted from blood. The CDR3 region is CASRTGQVSYEQYF. The CDR3 region has the DNA TGTGCCAGCAGAACGGGACAGGTGTCCTACGAGCAGTACTTC.